This entry lists 18 T cell receptor beta chains sequenced from one sample in a study of cytomegalovirus exposure and HLA in healthy donors. Measured with immunoSEQ multiplex PCR; TCRdb has only the in-frame clones, and not every one. This sample has about 200,000 clones; 80% to 90% occur once, and the top ten carry approximately 2%. Sequenced material: PBMCs. All receptors come from a woman between 18 and 29 years old in good health and CMV-seropositive.

The chain recombines TRBV12-5 with TRBJ2-3, with TRBD2 identical over 12 bases. Per the germline V gene, CDR1 is LGHNT and CDR2 is FRNRAP. V was clipped by 0 bases and J by 4 bases; unmatched bases: 5. This CDR3 has 17 amino acids. CDR3 coding DNA: TGTGCTAGTGGTTTGGTGAGTCTAGCGGGAGGGTCAGATACGCAGTATTTT. Translating it yields CASGLVSLAGGSDTQYF. Complete variable domain (other parts from reference TRBV12-5 and TRBJ2-3): DARVTQTPRHKVTEMGQEVTMRCQPILGHNTVFWYRQTMMQGLELLAYFRNRAPLDDSGMPKDRFSAEMPDATLATLKIQPSEPRDSAVYFCASGLVSLAGGSDTQYFGPGTRLTVL.

The chain carries TRBV19 and TRBJ1-2; 7 bases line up with TRBD1. The CDR3 runs 11 residues. CDR1 is LNHDA and CDR2 is SQIVND in the germline V gene (reference sequence). V lost 11 bases to trimming and J lost 8 bases; unmatched junction nucleotides: 8. The CDR3 reads CAGRQGIGYTF. In DNA, the CDR3 is TGTGCCGGACGACAGGGAATAGGCTACACCTTC.

CDR3 in DNA: TGTGCCAGCAGCCAAGAGAGGACAGTATACGAGCAGTACTTC. Its protein is CASSQERTVYEQYF. This sequence joins TRBV4-2 and TRBJ2-7; D is perhaps TRBD1 (6 bases). V was clipped by 0 bases and J by 4 bases, with 10 bases between them. The CDR3 is 14 residues long. Germline-derived CDR1 and CDR2 are LGHNA and YNFKEQ.

The V gene is TRBV5-6, the J gene TRBJ1-4, with a tentative D call TRBD1 (5 bases). Trimming removed 4 bases at V and 2 bases at J, with 12 bases between. The length of the CDR3 is 15 residues. Germline V gene lookup returns CDR1 SGHDT and CDR2 YYEEEE. Here the CDR3 reads CASSAGLLTNEKLFF. CDR3 bases: TGTGCCAGCAGCGCGGGACTGCTGACTAATGAAAAACTGTTTTTT.

This sequence joins TRBV27 and TRBJ2-7, with TRBD2 matching 8 bases. V shed 6 bases, J shed 6 bases, and the junction held 10 bases outside the gene matches. This CDR3 contains 14 residues. Germline CDR1 and CDR2: MNHEY and SMNVEV (reference sequence). The CDR3 region is CASSQVHGRGEQYF. The CDR3 region has the DNA TGTGCCAGCAGCCAGGTTCACGGGAGGGGCGAGCAGTACTTC.

The chain joins TRBV19 to TRBJ2-2, with 9 bases aligning to TRBD2. With 6 bases clipped from V and 6 bases from J, the junction kept 2 bases outside the gene matches. From germline, CDR1 is LNHDA and CDR2 SQIVND (reference sequence). This CDR3 comprises 13 residues. The CDR3 here is CASRTSGSGELFF. The DNA of the CDR3 is TGTGCCAGTAGAACTAGCGGGTCCGGGGAGCTGTTTTTT.

The sample holds one count of this clone. The chain combines TRBV4-1 with TRBJ1-3; D unresolved. Per the germline V gene, CDR1 is MGHRA and CDR2 is YSYEKL. The CDR3 covers 16 residues. Deletions cut 0 bases from V and 0 bases from J, with 9 bases between. The CDR3 loop reads CASSQEARSSGNTIYF. As DNA, the CDR3 is TGCGCCAGCAGCCAAGAAGCGAGGAGCTCTGGAAACACCATATATTTT.

This chain's CDR3 is CASSIGTLNTEAFF. The CDR3 coding sequence is TGTGCCAGCAGCATCGGGACACTAAACACTGAAGCTTTCTTT. The chain couples TRBV27 to TRBJ1-1, with D possibly matching TRBD1 (6 bases). Trimming removed 6 bases at V and 2 bases at J, with 13 bases between. This CDR3 has 14 amino acids. Germline V gene lookup returns CDR1 MNHEY and CDR2 SMNVEV (reference sequence).

The V gene is TRBV6-6, the J gene TRBJ2-1; D perhaps matches TRBD1 (6 bases). The CDR3 covers 13 residues. CDR1 and CDR2 (germline): MNHNY, SVGAGI (reference sequence). The ends were cut back, 5 bases at V and 7 bases at J, with 12 bases in the middle. The DNA for the CDR3 is TGTGCCAGCAGTCCCGGACAGATAAATGAGCAGTTCTTC. Its translation: CASSPGQINEQFF.

The rearrangement uses TRBV5-1 and TRBJ2-7, with TRBD1 matching 12 bases. This CDR3 is 17 amino acids long. Germline V CDR1 and CDR2: SGHRS, YFSETQ. V lost 2 bases to trimming and J lost 6 bases; unmatched junction nucleotides: 12. CDR3 region: CASSFSIPGTGGTEQYF. The CDR3 bases are TGCGCCAGCAGCTTTTCTATTCCGGGGACAGGGGGCACCGAGCAGTACTTC.

V gene TRBV27 combines with J gene TRBJ2-7, with D hard to call. Germline loops: CDR1 MNHEY, CDR2 SMNVEV (reference sequence). This CDR3 contains 17 residues. V was trimmed by 5 bases and J by 0 bases, leaving 20 bases between them. DNA for the CDR3: TGTGCCAGCAGTCCCACCCACAGTGGTCTTAGCTCCTACGAGCAGTACTTC. This gives the protein CASSPTHSGLSSYEQYF.

The genes are TRBV4-1 and TRBJ1-4; 7 bases fit TRBD1. The germline gives CDR1 MGHRA, CDR2 YSYEKL. Trimming took 3 bases from V and 5 from J; bases not matched to a gene: 6. The CDR3 covers 15 residues. The CDR3 loop is CASSQETGLNEKLFF. As DNA, the CDR3 is TGCGCCAGCAGCCAGGAGACAGGGCTAAATGAAAAACTGTTTTTT.

V and J are TRBV6-1 and TRBJ1-2; D may be TRBD1 (5 bases). Germline values: CDR1 MNHNS, CDR2 SASEGT. Trimming removed 6 bases at V and 4 bases at J, with 18 bases between. This CDR3 contains 15 residues. The CDR3 bases are TGTGCCAGCAGCTACCGGGACTGGGCCAGCTATGGCTACACCTTC. Amino acids: CASSYRDWASYGYTF.

This clone was detected once. This chain joins TRBV14 and TRBJ2-5; D possibly corresponds to TRBD2 (7 bases). Trimming pared 4 bases from V and 5 bases from J, leaving 11 bases between. The CDR3 is 13 residues long. The germline V gene has CDR1 SGHDN and CDR2 FVKESK. CDR3 coding DNA: TGTGCCAGCAGCCCGGGGGGCGCGGAGACCCAGTACTTC. As protein: CASSPGGAETQYF.

The table lists this clone with a count of one. The rearrangement links TRBV2 to TRBJ2-7; TRBD1 is a possible D gene (5 bases). This CDR3 is built from 15 residues. The germline gives CDR1 SNHLY, CDR2 FYNNEI. Trimming shortened V by 3 bases and J by 0 bases, and 12 bases separated the two germline ends. The CDR3 coding sequence is TGTGCCAGCAGTGACTGGACACCGAGCTCCTACGAGCAGTACTTC. Its protein is CASSDWTPSSYEQYF.

The chain couples TRBV19 to TRBJ1-5; maybe TRBD1 (6 bases). V lost 6 bases and J lost 5, with 11 bases in between. There are 13 residues in the CDR3. Germline lookup yields CDR1 LNHDA and CDR2 SQIVND (reference sequence). The CDR3 DNA sequence: TGTGCCAGTAGCCAACAGGGAGATCAGCCCCAGCATTTT. Translated, it gives CASSQQGDQPQHF.

This clone was seen only once. V and J are TRBV5-4 and TRBJ1-4, with 8 nucleotides matching TRBD1. The CDR3 is 16 residues long. The V gene's germline CDR1 is SGHNT and CDR2 YYREEE (reference sequence). V trimming: 4 bases; J trimming: 0 bases; junction bases outside the gene matches: 5. CDR3 sequence reads: CASSITGGTTNEKLFF. The CDR3 bases are TGTGCCAGCAGCATTACAGGGGGTACAACTAATGAAAAACTGTTTTTT. Full variable domain (remainder filled in from reference TRBV5-4 and TRBJ1-4): ETGVTQSPTHLIKTRGQQVTLRCSSQSGHNTVSWYQQALGQGPQFIFQYYREEENGRGNFPPRFSGLQFPNYSSELNVNALELDDSALYLCASSITGGTTNEKLFFGSGTQLSVL.

The gene calls are TRBV29-1 and TRBJ2-7, with D perhaps matching TRBD1 (5 bases). This CDR3 spans 13 amino acids. V was trimmed by 7 bases and J by 1 base, leaving 14 bases between them. CDR1 SQVTM and CDR2 ANQGSEA come from the germline V gene. The CDR3 loop is CSAISGSSYEQYF. Written as DNA, the CDR3 is TGCAGCGCGATATCAGGGTCATCCTACGAGCAGTACTTC.